The clone carrying this T cell receptor (beta chain) was seen ten or more times. Antigen: not known. TCRdb used MiXCR to reprocess the RT-PCR reads, holding one entry per CDR3 protein. The repertoire holds about 480,000 distinct CDR3 sequences, approximately 11% seen once, with approximately 12% in the top ten. The data were obtained in a study of response to subunit inactivated influenza vaccine. After removal of 3 bases from V and 7 bases from J, the junction contained 9 bases not matched to a gene. The CDR3 runs to 15 residues. Study-level findings and limits: Each seasonal flu vaccination may recruit only limited new T cells, authors suggested.

The material was PBMCs from blood, obtained 40 to 50 days after vaccination. The sequence was collected from a man aged 45-65 years who received an inactivated influenza vaccine. The chain employs TRBV12-3 or TRBV12-4 and TRBJ2-1; 7 nucleotides align to TRBD2. The CDR3 spells CASSLESGKVNEQFF. The CDR3 bases are TGTGCCAGCAGTTTGGAGAGCGGGAAGGTGAATGAGCAGTTCTTC.